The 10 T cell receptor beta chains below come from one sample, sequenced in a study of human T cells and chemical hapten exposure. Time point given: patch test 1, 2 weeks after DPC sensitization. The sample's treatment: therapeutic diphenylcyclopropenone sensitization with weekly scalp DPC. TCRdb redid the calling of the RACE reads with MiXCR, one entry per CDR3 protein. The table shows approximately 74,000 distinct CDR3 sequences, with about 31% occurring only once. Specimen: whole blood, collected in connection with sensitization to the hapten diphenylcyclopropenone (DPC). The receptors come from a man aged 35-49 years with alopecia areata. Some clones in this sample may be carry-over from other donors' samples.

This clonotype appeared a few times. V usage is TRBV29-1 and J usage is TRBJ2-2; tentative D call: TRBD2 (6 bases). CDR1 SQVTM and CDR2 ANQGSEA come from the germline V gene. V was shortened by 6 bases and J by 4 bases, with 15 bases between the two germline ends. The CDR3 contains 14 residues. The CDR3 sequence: CSVSGSVSTGELFF. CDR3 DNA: TGCAGCGTCTCCGGGAGCGTGAGCACCGGGGAGCTGTTTTTT.

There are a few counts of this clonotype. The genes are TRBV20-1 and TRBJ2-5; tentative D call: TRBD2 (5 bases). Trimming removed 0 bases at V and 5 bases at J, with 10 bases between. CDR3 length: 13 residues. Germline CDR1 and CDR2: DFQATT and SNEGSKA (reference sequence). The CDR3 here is CSARDHPGETQYF. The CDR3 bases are TGCAGTGCTAGAGATCACCCGGGGGAGACCCAGTACTTC.

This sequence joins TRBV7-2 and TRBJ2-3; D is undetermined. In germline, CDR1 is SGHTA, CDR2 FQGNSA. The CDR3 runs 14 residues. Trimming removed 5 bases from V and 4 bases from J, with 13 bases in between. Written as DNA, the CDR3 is TGTGCCAGCAGCCCTGGCCTCAAAGCAGATACGCAGTATTTT. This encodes CASSPGLKADTQYF.

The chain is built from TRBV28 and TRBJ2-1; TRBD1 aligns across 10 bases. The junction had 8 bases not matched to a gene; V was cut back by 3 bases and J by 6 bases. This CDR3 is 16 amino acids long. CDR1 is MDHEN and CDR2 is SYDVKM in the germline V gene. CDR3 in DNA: TGTGCCAGCAGTTTGGCCGGGACAGGGGAGAGCAATGAGCAGTTCTTC. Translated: CASSLAGTGESNEQFF.

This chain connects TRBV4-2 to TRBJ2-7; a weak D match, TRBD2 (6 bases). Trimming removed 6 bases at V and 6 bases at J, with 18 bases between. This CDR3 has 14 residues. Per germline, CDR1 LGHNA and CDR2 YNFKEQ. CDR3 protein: CASSPGREMSEQYF. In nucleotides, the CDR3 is TGTGCCAGCAGTCCCGGACGGGAGATGAGCGAGCAGTACTTC.

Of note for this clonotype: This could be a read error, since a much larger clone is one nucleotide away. CDR3 sequence: CASRWSISTDTRYF. DNA of the CDR3: TGTGCCAGCAGGTGGTCGATTAGCACAGATACGCGGTATTTT. The V call is TRBV6-2 or TRBV6-3, the J call TRBJ2-3, with D hard to call. Germline CDR1 and CDR2: MNHEY and SVGEGT. CDR3 length equals 14 residues.

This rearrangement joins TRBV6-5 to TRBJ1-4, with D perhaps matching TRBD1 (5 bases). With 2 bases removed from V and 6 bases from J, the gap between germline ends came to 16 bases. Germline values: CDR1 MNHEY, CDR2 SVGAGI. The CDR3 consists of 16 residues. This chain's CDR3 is CASSYGGGGVDEKLFF. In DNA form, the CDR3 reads TGTGCCAGCAGTTACGGAGGCGGAGGGGTGGATGAAAAACTGTTTTTT.

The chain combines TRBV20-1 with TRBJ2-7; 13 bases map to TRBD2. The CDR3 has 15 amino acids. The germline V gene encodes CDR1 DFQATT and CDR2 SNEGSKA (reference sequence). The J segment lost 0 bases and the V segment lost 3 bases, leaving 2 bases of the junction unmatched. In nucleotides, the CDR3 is TGCAGTGCTAGGGGACTAGCGGGGAGCTCCTACGAGCAGTACTTC. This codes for CSARGLAGSSYEQYF.

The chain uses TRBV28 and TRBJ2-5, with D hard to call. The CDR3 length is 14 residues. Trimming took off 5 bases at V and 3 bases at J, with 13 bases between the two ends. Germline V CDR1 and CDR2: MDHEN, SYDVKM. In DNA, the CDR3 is TGTGCCAGCAGTGCGCGTATGATGAAAGAGACCCAGTACTTC. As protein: CASSARMMKETQYF.

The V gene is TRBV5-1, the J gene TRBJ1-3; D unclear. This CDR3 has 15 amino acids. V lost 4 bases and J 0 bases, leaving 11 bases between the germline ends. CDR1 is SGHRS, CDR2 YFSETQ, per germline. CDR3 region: CASSATRSSGNTIYF. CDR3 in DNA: TGCGCCAGCAGCGCTACAAGAAGCTCTGGAAACACCATATATTTT.